This record covers a single T cell receptor beta chain. These data come from a study of human T cells and chemical hapten exposure. TCRdb re-derived calls from the RACE reads in MiXCR, one entry per CDR3 protein. Of around 180,000 distinct CDR3 sequences listed, roughly 30% were seen once; the top ten hold roughly 3%. CDR1 MNHEY and CDR2 SVGAGI come from the germline V gene. CDR3 length: 16 residues. The V segment lost 5 bases and the J segment 4 bases; nucleotides outside the gene matches: 11. This sample's time point: pre-sensitization, week 0. Treatment reported: therapeutic diphenylcyclopropenone sensitization with weekly scalp DPC. Each donor was an alopecia patient between 18 and 70 years of age who qualified for DPC.

This specimen was whole blood, taken in connection with sensitization to the hapten diphenylcyclopropenone (DPC). The rearrangement joins TRBV6-5 to TRBJ2-3, with 8 bases lining up with TRBD1. This receptor was identified in a woman aged 25 to 45 with alopecia areata. Some clones in this sample may be carry-over from other donors' samples. CDR3 protein: CASSTSRGRLADTQYF. As DNA, the CDR3 is TGTGCCAGCAGTACATCCAGGGGGCGCCTGGCAGATACGCAGTATTTT.